There are a few counts of the clone carrying this TCR beta chain. Its antigen remains unidentified. This entry is derived from a study of CD8+CD57+ T cells in acquired aplastic anemia. Overall study context: Sorted cells (CD4+ and CD8+) yielded DNA amounts that averaged approximately 3.1 ug.

The use of genomic DNA as template underpinned the TCR beta VDJ and CDR3 profiling. TCRdb redid the calling of the reads with MiXCR, one entry per CDR3 protein. In the table there are about 470,000 distinct CDR3 sequences, roughly a third of which are singletons. Patients picked for sequencing had shown CD8+CD57+ cell expansion detected by flow cytometry. The J segment lost 5 bases and the V segment lost 4 bases, leaving 7 bases of the junction unmatched. CDR3 length: 15 amino acids. Germline CDR1 LGHNA, CDR2 YSLEER. Study-wide findings and caveats: Overlap between patients and controls comprised just under 30 CD8+ CDR3 sequences.

Sequencing input: sorted CD4+, CD8+, or CD8+CD57+ T cells (not recorded which) from PBMCs. The chain uses TRBV4-3 and TRBJ2-5, with 10 bases matching TRBD2. This sequence was found in a human donor with aplastic anemia. The CDR3 spells CASSPSTSGVETQYF. The CDR3 nucleotides read TGCGCCAGCAGCCCAAGCACTAGCGGGGTTGAGACCCAGTACTTC.